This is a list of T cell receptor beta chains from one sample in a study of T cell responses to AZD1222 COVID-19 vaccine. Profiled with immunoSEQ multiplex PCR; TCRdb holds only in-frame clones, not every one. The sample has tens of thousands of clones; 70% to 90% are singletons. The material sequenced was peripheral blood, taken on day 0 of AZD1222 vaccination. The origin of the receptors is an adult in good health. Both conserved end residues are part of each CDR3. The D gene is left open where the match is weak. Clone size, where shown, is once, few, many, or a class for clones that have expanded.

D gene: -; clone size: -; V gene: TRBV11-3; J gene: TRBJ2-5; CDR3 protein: CASSLGPGMETQYF; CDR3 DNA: TGTGCCAGCAGCTTAGGGCCGGGGATGGAGACCCAGTACTTC
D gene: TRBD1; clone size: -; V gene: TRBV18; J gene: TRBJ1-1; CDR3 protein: CASSPPSTGMNTEAFF; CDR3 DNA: TGTGCCAGCTCACCACCGTCGACAGGGATGAACACTGAAGCTTTCTTT
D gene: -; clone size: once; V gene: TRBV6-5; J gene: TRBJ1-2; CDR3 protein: CASKEQAYYGYTF; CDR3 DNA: TGTGCCAGCAAGGAACAGGCCTACTATGGCTACACCTTC
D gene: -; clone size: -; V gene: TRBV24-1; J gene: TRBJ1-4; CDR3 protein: CATSDPRGPSEKLFF; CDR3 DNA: TGTGCCACCAGTGATCCACGGGGCCCGAGCGAAAAACTGTTTTTT
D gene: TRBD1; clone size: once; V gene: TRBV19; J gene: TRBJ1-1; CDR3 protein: CASSILAGGTEAFF; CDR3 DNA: TGTGCCAGTAGTATTTTGGCAGGGGGCACTGAAGCTTTCTTT
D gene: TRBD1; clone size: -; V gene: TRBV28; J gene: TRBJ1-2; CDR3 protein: CASFREGARLYGYTF; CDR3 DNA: TGTGCCAGTTTCCGTGAGGGGGCTCGACTCTATGGCTACACCTTC
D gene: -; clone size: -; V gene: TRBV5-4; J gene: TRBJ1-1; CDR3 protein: CASSLGKGNTEAFF; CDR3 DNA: TGTGCCAGCAGCTTGGGGAAAGGAAACACTGAAGCTTTCTTT
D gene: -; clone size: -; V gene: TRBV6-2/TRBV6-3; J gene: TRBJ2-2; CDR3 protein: CASSWGTKAGELFF; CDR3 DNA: TGTGCCAGCAGTTGGGGTACTAAGGCCGGGGAGCTGTTTTTT
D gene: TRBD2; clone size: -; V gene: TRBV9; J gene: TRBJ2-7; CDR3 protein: CASSVGGLAGPGEQYF; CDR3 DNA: TGTGCCAGCAGCGTAGGGGGGCTAGCGGGGCCGGGCGAGCAGTACTTC
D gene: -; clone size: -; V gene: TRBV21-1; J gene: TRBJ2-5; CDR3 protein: CALGETQYF; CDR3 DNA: TGTGCCCTGGGGGAGACCCAGTACTTC
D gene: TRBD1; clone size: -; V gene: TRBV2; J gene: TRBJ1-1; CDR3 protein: CASSEPGQANTEAFF; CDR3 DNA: TGTGCCAGCAGTGAACCGGGACAGGCGAACACTGAAGCTTTCTTT
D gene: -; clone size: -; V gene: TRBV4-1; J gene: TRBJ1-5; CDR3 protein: CASSQSLEAPQHF; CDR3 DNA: TGCGCCAGCAGCCAAAGTCTCGAGGCCCCCCAGCATTTT
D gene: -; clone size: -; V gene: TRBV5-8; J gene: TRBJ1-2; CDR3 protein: CASSFGAYGYTF; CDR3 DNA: TGTGCCAGCAGCTTCGGCGCTTATGGCTACACCTTC
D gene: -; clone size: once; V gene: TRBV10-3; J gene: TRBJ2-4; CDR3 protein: CAISKTVAKNIQYF; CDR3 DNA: TGTGCCATCAGTAAGACGGTAGCCAAAAACATTCAGTACTTC
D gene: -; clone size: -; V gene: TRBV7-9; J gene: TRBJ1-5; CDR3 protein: CASSLEGSGSNQPQHF; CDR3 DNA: TGTGCCAGCAGCTTAGAGGGGTCCGGAAGCAATCAGCCCCAGCATTTT
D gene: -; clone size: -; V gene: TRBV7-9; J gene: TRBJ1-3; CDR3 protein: CASSPPVPGSSGNTIYF; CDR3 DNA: TGTGCCAGCAGCCCCCCCGTGCCCGGCAGCTCTGGAAACACCATATATTTT
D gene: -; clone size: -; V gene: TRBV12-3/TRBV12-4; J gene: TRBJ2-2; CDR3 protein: CASSWTGELFF; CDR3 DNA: TGTGCCAGCAGCTGGACCGGGGAGCTGTTTTTT
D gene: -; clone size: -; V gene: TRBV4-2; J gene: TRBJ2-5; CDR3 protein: CASSTALDDGTQYF; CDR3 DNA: TGTGCCAGCAGCACGGCCCTGGATGATGGGACCCAGTACTTC
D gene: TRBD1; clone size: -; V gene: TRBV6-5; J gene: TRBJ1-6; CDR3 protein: CASSRQGGYNSPLHF; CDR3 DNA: TGTGCCAGCAGCAGACAGGGGGGGTATAATTCACCCCTCCACTTT